A single sample is the source of the 24 T cell receptor beta chains below, sequenced in a study of CD8+CD57+ T cells in acquired aplastic anemia. The TCR beta profiling, which covered VDJ combination and CDR3 sequence, was carried out using genomic DNA as the template. Using its own MiXCR run on the reads, TCRdb lists one record per CDR3 protein. This sample has around 200,000 distinct CDR3 sequences, with less than 50% found just once. An expansion of CD8+CD57+ cells by flow cytometry had been shown in patients chosen for sequencing. Sequenced sample: sorted CD4+, CD8+, or CD8+CD57+ T cells (not recorded which) from PBMCs. The receptor set was obtained from a human donor with aplastic anemia.

The V and J genes are TRBV10-3 and TRBJ1-1, with 7 bases fitting TRBD1. CDR1 is ENHRY and CDR2 is SYGVKD in the germline V gene. CDR3 length: 13 residues. V lost 4 bases and J lost 10; bases outside the gene matches: 9. CDR3 in DNA: TGTGCCATCAGTGGGGGACAGAGACCTTCAGCTTTCTTT. Translating gives CAISGGQRPSAFF.

The rearrangement joins TRBV10-3 to TRBJ2-7; 8 bases fit TRBD1. CDR1 and CDR2 from the germline V gene are ENHRY and SYGVKD. The CDR3 is made up of 14 amino acids. The ends lost 6 bases at V and 0 bases at J; junction bases unmatched: 4. The CDR3 loop reads CAIRGTGSSYEQYF. For the CDR3, the DNA is TGTGCCATCAGGGGGACAGGTTCCTCCTACGAGCAGTACTTC.

The chain has TRBV24-1 and TRBJ2-1; perhaps TRBD2 as D (5 bases). In germline, CDR1 is KGHDR, CDR2 SFDVKD. The CDR3 length is 13 residues. The V end lost 9 bases, the J end lost 0 bases, and 8 bases lay between the germline ends. CDR3 DNA: TGTGCCACCGCGGACTCCTCCTACAATGAGCAGTTCTTC. Its protein product is CATADSSYNEQFF.

The CDR3 nucleotides are TGCGCCAGCACTCTATCGGACAAAATGTACAATGAGCAGTTCTTC. Protein: CASTLSDKMYNEQFF. The V and J genes are TRBV5-1 and TRBJ2-1, with D tentatively TRBD1 (5 bases). The CDR3 loop spans 15 amino acids. V was shortened by 6 bases and J by 4 bases, with 17 bases between the two germline ends. The V gene's germline CDR1 is SGHRS and CDR2 YFSETQ.

This clonotype was counted many times. The chain is built from TRBV5-8 and TRBJ2-5; 11 positions match TRBD2. CDR1 is SGHTS and CDR2 is YDEGEE in the germline V gene. J gave up 2 bases and V 0 bases, and 0 bases lay outside the gene matches. The CDR3 has 15 amino acids. CDR3 nucleotides: TGTGCCAGCAGCTTGGGACTAGCGGGGCAAGAGACCCAGTACTTC. Translation gives CASSLGLAGQETQYF.

The V gene is TRBV15, the J gene TRBJ2-5; 10 bases line up with TRBD2. V trimming: 8 bases; J trimming: 9 bases; junction bases outside the gene matches: 9. Germline-derived CDR1 and CDR2 are LNHNV and YYDKDF (reference sequence). CDR3 length equals 13 residues. In nucleotides, the CDR3 is TGTGCCACCCGGACTAGCGGTATAACGGCCCAGTACTTC. This encodes CATRTSGITAQYF.

This chain connects TRBV19 to TRBJ1-5; TRBD1 matches 9 bases. Unmatched junction bases numbered 16, after V lost 10 bases and J lost 9 bases. Germline V gene lookup returns CDR1 LNHDA and CDR2 SQIVND (reference sequence). The CDR3 spans 15 residues. This CDR3 is CATTKDRGGERPQHF. CDR3 coding DNA: TGTGCCACAACTAAGGACAGGGGCGGGGAAAGGCCCCAGCATTTT.

The V gene is TRBV2, the J gene TRBJ1-2; 9 bases agree with TRBD1. Germline lookup yields CDR1 SNHLY and CDR2 FYNNEI. The CDR3 has 13 residues. V shed 6 bases, J shed 8 bases, and the junction held 7 bases outside the gene matches. The CDR3 bases are TGTGCCAGCAGGCCGACAGGGGGTGACGGCTACACCTTC. Encoded protein: CASRPTGGDGYTF.

V usage is TRBV29-1 and J usage is TRBJ2-6, with D hard to call. The CDR3 length is 12 residues. V was cut by 6 bases and J by 12 bases, with 15 bases left in between. CDR1 and CDR2 from the germline V gene are SQVTM and ANQGSEA. CDR3 sequence reads: CSVPTSRGVLTF. CDR3 in DNA: TGCAGCGTCCCGACCTCCAGAGGCGTCCTGACTTTC.

This clonotype was seen at least ten times. The junction and the germline gene differ at one end; a read error may be behind it. The chain employs TRBV7-7 and TRBJ2-7, with unresolved D. Germline V gene lookup returns CDR1 SSHAT and CDR2 FNYEAQ (reference sequence). The CDR3 has 12 amino acids. As DNA, the CDR3 is TGTGCTAGCAGCCCGGACGGATACGAGCAGTACTTC. It yields the protein CASSPDGYEQYF.

This clonotype has only one observation. The chain is built from TRBV12-3 or TRBV12-4 and TRBJ2-3; D not certain. V lost 6 bases to trimming and J lost 4 bases, with 14 bases between them. CDR3 length: 14 amino acids. The CDR3 protein is CASSHPSPSDTQYF. The CDR3 nucleotides read TGTGCCAGCAGCCACCCCTCCCCCTCAGATACGCAGTATTTT.

The V and J genes are TRBV7-9 and TRBJ2-7, with a possible D match to TRBD1 (6 bases). Between the trimmed V and J ends, which lost 5 bases and 2 bases, there was a span of 16 bases. Looked up from germline, CDR1 is SEHNR and CDR2 is FQNEAQ (reference sequence). The CDR3 has 15 amino acids. The CDR3 coding sequence is TGTGCCAGCAGCCCTCACAGGGAAGTAACCTACGAGCAGTACTTC. Residues: CASSPHREVTYEQYF. The full variable domain, in which reference TRBV7-9 and TRBJ2-7 provide the parts outside the CDR3, is DTGVSQNPRHKITKRGQNVTFRCDPISEHNRLYWYRQTLGQGPEFLTYFQNEAQLEKSRLLSDRFSAERPKGSFSTLEIQRTEQGDSAMYLCASSPHREVTYEQYFGPGTRLTVT.

The chain employs TRBV20-1 and TRBJ2-5, with D tentatively TRBD2 (6 bases). With 0 bases removed from V and 2 bases from J, the gap between germline ends came to 7 bases. The germline CDR1 and CDR2 sequences are DFQATT and SNEGSKA (reference sequence). The CDR3 loop spans 13 amino acids. CDR3 nucleotide sequence: TGCAGTGCTAGAGATGGGGGGCAAGAGACCCAGTACTTC. This gives the protein CSARDGGQETQYF.

This rearrangement joins TRBV20-1 to TRBJ1-2; no definite D call. Germline CDR1 and CDR2: DFQATT and SNEGSKA (reference sequence). This CDR3 spans 13 amino acids. V was shortened by 4 bases and J by 3 bases, with 12 bases between the two germline ends. The CDR3 is CSAIPTSDYGYTF. The DNA for the CDR3 is TGCAGTGCTATACCGACTTCCGACTATGGCTACACCTTC.

This clonotype was counted between two and nine times. This chain connects TRBV6-1 to TRBJ1-3, with a possible D match to TRBD1 (5 bases). V lost 2 bases to trimming and J lost 0 bases, with 8 bases between them. From germline, CDR1 is MNHNS and CDR2 SASEGT. CDR3 length: 15 amino acids. The CDR3 nucleotides read TGTGCCAGCAGTGAATGGGACCTCTCTGGAAACACCATATATTTT. Its translation: CASSEWDLSGNTIYF.

CDR3 in amino acids: CAISESGAGAYNEQFF. CDR3 in DNA: TGTGCCATCAGTGAGTCGGGTGCGGGGGCCTACAATGAGCAGTTCTTC. This sequence joins TRBV10-3 and TRBJ2-1, with 7 positions matching TRBD2. This CDR3 comprises 16 residues. CDR1 is ENHRY, CDR2 SYGVKD, per germline. Trimming at V came to 0 bases and at J to 2 bases, leaving 4 bases not matched to a gene.

This clonotype was found a few times. This rearrangement joins TRBV9 to TRBJ2-5; D may match TRBD1 or TRBD2 (7 bases each). The CDR3 totals 15 residues. Germline CDR1 and CDR2: SGDLS and YYNGEE. The V and J ends lost 5 bases and 4 bases respectively, with 18 bases between them. This CDR3 is CASSVLPGGAETQYF. CDR3 bases: TGTGCCAGCAGTGTACTTCCAGGGGGGGCAGAGACCCAGTACTTC.

This clonotype was observed at least ten times. The V and J genes are TRBV19 and TRBJ2-2; either TRBD1 or TRBD2 may supply D (6 bases each). Trimming pared 8 bases from V and 4 bases from J, leaving 20 bases between. The CDR3 covers 16 residues. Germline V gene sequence: CDR1 LNHDA, CDR2 SQIVND (reference sequence). This chain's CDR3 is CASRSGAALRTGELFF. The CDR3 DNA sequence: TGTGCCAGTCGGTCGGGGGCGGCACTTCGCACCGGGGAGCTGTTTTTT.

Ten or more counts support this clonotype. CDR3 region: CASSESGQGGSDTQYF. CDR3 sequence (DNA): TGCGCCAGCAGTGAGTCGGGGCAGGGAGGATCGGATACGCAGTATTTT. V gene TRBV10-1 combines with J gene TRBJ2-3; maybe TRBD2 (6 bases). The CDR3 extends over 16 amino acids. Germline assignment: CDR1 WNHNN and CDR2 SYGVQD (reference sequence). V was pared by 0 bases and J by 6 bases, with 16 bases between.

The chain employs TRBV5-5 and TRBJ2-3; D unresolved. From germline, CDR1 is SGHKS and CDR2 YYEKEE (reference sequence). The CDR3 is 14 residues long. The V and J ends lost 0 bases and 8 bases respectively, with 13 bases between them. The CDR3 sequence: CASSLGSGTPTQYF. The CDR3, as DNA: TGTGCCAGCAGCTTGGGTTCAGGTACTCCTACGCAGTATTTT.

This CDR3 is CASSSPGQGSEKLFF. As DNA, the CDR3 is TGTGCCAGCAGTTCTCCGGGACAGGGAAGTGAAAAACTGTTTTTT. The V and J genes are TRBV28 and TRBJ1-4; TRBD1 matches 9 bases. The V and J ends lost 4 bases and 7 bases, in that order; junction bases with no gene match: 7. The CDR3 covers 15 residues. Germline loops: CDR1 MDHEN, CDR2 SYDVKM.

This rearrangement joins TRBV6-1 to TRBJ2-3, with D possibly TRBD1 on 5 matching bases. The CDR3 totals 14 residues. V lost 7 bases, J lost 4 bases, and 15 bases lay in between. From germline, CDR1 is MNHNS and CDR2 SASEGT. CDR3 sequence reads: CASKRGIIADTQYF. The CDR3 DNA follows: TGTGCCAGCAAAAGGGGAATCATCGCAGATACGCAGTATTTT.

This clonotype was detected ten times or more. This chain joins TRBV20-1 and TRBJ1-5; TRBD1 is a possible D gene (6 bases). Trimming stripped 6 bases from V and 3 bases from J, with 15 bases between. The CDR3 length is 14 residues. Germline V gene lookup returns CDR1 DFQATT and CDR2 SNEGSKA (reference sequence). The CDR3 DNA sequence: TGCAGTGCCGGGGGGCCAGGTTCCAATCAGCCCCAGCATTTT. Protein product: CSAGGPGSNQPQHF.

This chain uses TRBV19 with TRBJ1-2; D gene unclear. The CDR3 is made up of 12 amino acids. Germline V lookup: CDR1 LNHDA, CDR2 SQIVND (reference sequence). V was clipped by 4 bases and J by 8 bases, with 11 bases between them. The CDR3 is CASSNPPGGYTF. The CDR3 DNA is TGTGCCAGTAGTAATCCCCCGGGGGGCTACACCTTC.